Below are 14 T cell receptor beta chains sequenced from a single sample in a study of T cell repertoires in cytomegalovirus infection. TCRdb itself ran the reads through MiXCR, one entry per CDR3 protein. This table has 510,000 or so distinct CDR3 sequences, about a quarter appearing once. The source material was PBMCs. Receptor source: a human donor in good health (CMV status not recorded). Some clones in this sample may be carry-over from other donors' samples.

This clonotype was counted between two and nine times. The rearrangement links TRBV11-3 to TRBJ2-5, with 8 bases matching TRBD2. CDR1 is SGHNT, CDR2 YENEEA, per germline. Trimming took 10 bases from V and 1 from J; bases not matched to a gene: 11. This CDR3 region has 15 residues. The CDR3 sequence: CATTVGGGSQETQYF. CDR3 in DNA: TGTGCCACCACCGTGGGCGGGGGGAGCCAAGAGACCCAGTACTTC.

In this sample, this clonotype turned up a few times. The rearrangement joins TRBV4-3 to TRBJ2-4; TRBD2 is a possible D gene (5 bases). With 1 base removed from V and 0 bases from J, the gap between germline ends came to 13 bases. Germline V gene lookup returns CDR1 LGHNA and CDR2 YSLEER. The CDR3 sequence is 17 residues long. In DNA form, the CDR3 reads TGCGCCAGCAGCCAAGGAGCCGGAGGCGTAGCCAAAAACATTCAGTACTTC. It specifies CASSQGAGGVAKNIQYF.

The CDR3 region is CASNLIQSSGANVLTF. The DNA for the CDR3 is TGTGCCAGCAACTTAATTCAGAGCTCTGGGGCCAACGTCCTGACTTTC. The J gene is TRBJ2-6, the V gene TRBV6-2 or TRBV6-3; D is undetermined. The CDR3 covers 16 residues. Between the trimmed V and J ends, which lost 7 bases and 0 bases, there was a span of 13 bases. Germline V gives CDR1 MNHEY, CDR2 SVGEGT.

This clonotype was observed a handful of times. The chain uses TRBV7-9 and TRBJ2-3; the D is unclear. In germline, CDR1 is SEHNR, CDR2 FQNEAQ (reference sequence). The CDR3 runs to 12 residues. V gave up 8 bases and J gave up 2 bases, with 8 bases separating them. CDR3 sequence (DNA): TGTGCCAGCGGGCAGGCCACAGATACGCAGTATTTT. Translating gives CASGQATDTQYF.

This chain links TRBV3-1 with TRBJ1-1; no definite D call. CDR1 and CDR2 (germline): LGHDT, YNNKEL (reference sequence). The CDR3 sequence is 12 residues long. Trimming shortened V by 0 bases and J by 5 bases, and 4 bases separated the two germline ends. The CDR3 region is CASSQENTEAFF. The CDR3 nucleotides are TGTGCCAGCAGCCAAGAAAATACTGAAGCTTTCTTT.

V gene TRBV28 combines with J gene TRBJ1-4, with a weak D call TRBD1 (5 bases). Germline lookup yields CDR1 MDHEN and CDR2 SYDVKM. V lost 4 bases, J lost 4 bases, and 16 bases lay in between. This CDR3 is 16 amino acids long. The CDR3 spells CASSSTGQLRNEKLFF. CDR3 coding DNA: TGTGCCAGCAGTTCTACCGGACAACTTCGTAATGAAAAACTGTTTTTT.

This clonotype was observed many times. The gene calls are TRBV4-3 and TRBJ2-1; 8 bases are a match to TRBD2. CDR1 LGHNA and CDR2 YSLEER come from the germline V gene. This CDR3 contains 15 residues. The trim removed 0 bases at V and 7 bases at J, leaving 5 bases unmatched. The chain's CDR3 is CASSQDPGGPNEQFF. CDR3 in DNA: TGCGCCAGCAGCCAAGATCCGGGAGGGCCAAATGAGCAGTTCTTC.

This clonotype came up a few times. This chain connects TRBV6-5 to TRBJ2-3; 8 bases are a match to TRBD2. CDR3 length equals 16 residues. V lost 4 bases to trimming and J lost 4 bases; unmatched junction nucleotides: 10. The germline V gene has CDR1 MNHEY and CDR2 SVGAGI. DNA of the CDR3: TGTGCCAGCAGTTCAAGCGGGAGAGCTTCCTCAGATACGCAGTATTTT. Its protein is CASSSSGRASSDTQYF.

The chain employs TRBV11-3 and TRBJ2-7; 7 nucleotides align to TRBD2. The germline gives CDR1 SGHNT, CDR2 YENEEA. J gave up 1 base and V 1 base, and 4 bases lay outside the gene matches. The CDR3 loop spans 15 amino acids. The CDR3 here is CASSLGSSGSYEQYV. The CDR3 DNA is TGTGCCAGCAGCTTAGGCTCTAGCGGTTCCTACGAGCAGTACGTC.

This clonotype has only a few counts. This chain joins TRBV11-2 and TRBJ2-2, with TRBD1 matching over 9 bases. The CDR3 sequence is 15 residues long. Germline CDR1 and CDR2: SGHAT and FQNNGV. Trimming removed 5 bases from V and 5 bases from J; junction bases left unmatched: 6. CDR3 sequence: CASSKRQGGTGELFF. CDR3 nucleotides: TGTGCCAGCAGCAAAAGACAGGGGGGGACCGGGGAGCTGTTTTTT.

The chain has TRBV11-2 and TRBJ1-1, with D possibly matching TRBD1 (5 bases). Germline loops: CDR1 SGHAT, CDR2 FQNNGV. The ends were cut back, 2 bases at V and 3 bases at J, with 16 bases in the middle. This CDR3 is built from 16 residues. The CDR3 DNA is TGTGCCAGCAGCTTAAACCAGGGACGAGGGGACACTGAAGCTTTCTTT. Translation gives CASSLNQGRGDTEAFF.

This clonotype was detected once. This rearrangement joins TRBV24-1 to TRBJ2-2; TRBD2 aligns across 7 bases. Germline CDR1 and CDR2: KGHDR and SFDVKD. The CDR3 spans 13 residues. V lost 2 bases, J lost 12 bases, and 5 bases stayed unmatched. As DNA, the CDR3 is TGTGCCACCAGTGATTCGGGGGGAGTGAAGCTGTTTTTT. Protein sequence: CATSDSGGVKLFF.

In DNA form, the CDR3 reads TGTGCCAGCAGTTACAGCGGACTCGCGGGTACGCAGTATTTT. Translated, it gives CASSYSGLAGTQYF. This chain links TRBV6-2 or TRBV6-3 with TRBJ2-3, with a tentative D call TRBD2 (5 bases). The CDR3 spans 14 residues. Germline V lookup: CDR1 MNHEY, CDR2 SVGEGT. The V end was cut by 2 bases, the J end by 8 bases, with 14 bases between.

V and J are TRBV27 and TRBJ2-5; the D gene is possibly TRBD1 (5 bases). This CDR3 comprises 14 residues. V lost 1 base and J 2 bases, leaving 8 bases between the germline ends. The germline CDR1 and CDR2 sequences are MNHEY and SMNVEV (reference sequence). CDR3 in DNA: TGTGCCAGCAGTTTATTCCCAGGGCAAGAGACCCAGTACTTC. Its translation: CASSLFPGQETQYF.